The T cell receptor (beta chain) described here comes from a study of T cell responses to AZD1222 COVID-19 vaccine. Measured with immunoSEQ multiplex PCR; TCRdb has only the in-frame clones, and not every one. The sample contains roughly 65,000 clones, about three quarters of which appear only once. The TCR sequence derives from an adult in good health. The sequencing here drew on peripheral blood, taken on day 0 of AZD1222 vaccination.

The DNA of the CDR3 is TGCAGTGCTAGTTCGGGACTAGTGGCCGGGGAGCTGTTTTTT. Its protein is CSASSGLVAGELFF. The chain couples TRBV20-1 to TRBJ2-2; TRBD2 matches at 8 bases. CDR1 DFQATT and CDR2 SNEGSKA come from the germline V gene (reference sequence). The CDR3 totals 14 residues. The trim removed 3 bases at V and 6 bases at J, leaving 6 bases unmatched.